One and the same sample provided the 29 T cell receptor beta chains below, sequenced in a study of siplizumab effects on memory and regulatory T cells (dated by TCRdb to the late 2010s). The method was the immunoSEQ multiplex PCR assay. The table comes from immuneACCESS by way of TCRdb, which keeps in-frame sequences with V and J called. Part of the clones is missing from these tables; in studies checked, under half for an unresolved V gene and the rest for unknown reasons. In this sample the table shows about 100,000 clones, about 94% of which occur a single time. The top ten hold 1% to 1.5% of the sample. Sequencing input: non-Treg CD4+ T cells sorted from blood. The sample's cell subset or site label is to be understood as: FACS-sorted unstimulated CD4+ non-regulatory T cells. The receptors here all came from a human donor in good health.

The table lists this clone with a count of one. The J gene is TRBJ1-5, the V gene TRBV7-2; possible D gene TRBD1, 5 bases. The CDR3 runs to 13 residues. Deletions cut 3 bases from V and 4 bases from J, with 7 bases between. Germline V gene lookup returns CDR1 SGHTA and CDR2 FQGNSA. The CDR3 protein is CASSFRENQPQHF. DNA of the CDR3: TGTGCCAGCAGCTTCAGGGAAAATCAGCCCCAGCATTTT.

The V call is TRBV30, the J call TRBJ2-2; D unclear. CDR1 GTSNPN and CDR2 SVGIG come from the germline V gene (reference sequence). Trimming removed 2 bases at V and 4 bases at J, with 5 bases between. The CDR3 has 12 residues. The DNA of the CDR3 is TGTGCCTGGAGTAGTGCCACCGGGGAGCTGTTTTTT. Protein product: CAWSSATGELFF. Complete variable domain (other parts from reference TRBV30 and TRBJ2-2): SQTIHQWPATLVQPVGSPLSLECTVEGTSNPNLYWYRQAAGRGLQLLFYSVGIGQISSEVPQNLSASRPQDRQFILSSKKLLLSDSGFYLCAWSSATGELFFGEGSRLTVL.

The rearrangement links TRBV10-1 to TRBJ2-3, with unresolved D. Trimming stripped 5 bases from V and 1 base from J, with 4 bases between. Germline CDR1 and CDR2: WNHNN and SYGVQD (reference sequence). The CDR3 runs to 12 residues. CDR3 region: CASSIGTDTQYF. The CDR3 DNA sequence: TGCGCCAGCAGTATCGGCACAGATACGCAGTATTTT.

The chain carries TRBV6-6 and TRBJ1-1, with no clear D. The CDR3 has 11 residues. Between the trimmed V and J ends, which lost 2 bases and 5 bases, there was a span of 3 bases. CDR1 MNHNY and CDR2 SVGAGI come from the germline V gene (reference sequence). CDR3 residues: CASSYQTEAFF. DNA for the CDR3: TGTGCCAGCAGTTACCAGACTGAAGCTTTCTTT.

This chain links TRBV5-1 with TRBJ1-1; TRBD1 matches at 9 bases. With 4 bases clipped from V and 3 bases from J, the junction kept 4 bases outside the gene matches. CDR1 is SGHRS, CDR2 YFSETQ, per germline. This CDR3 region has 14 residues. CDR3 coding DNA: TGCGCCAGCAGCCAACAGGGGGCGGACACTGAAGCTTTCTTT. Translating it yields CASSQQGADTEAFF.

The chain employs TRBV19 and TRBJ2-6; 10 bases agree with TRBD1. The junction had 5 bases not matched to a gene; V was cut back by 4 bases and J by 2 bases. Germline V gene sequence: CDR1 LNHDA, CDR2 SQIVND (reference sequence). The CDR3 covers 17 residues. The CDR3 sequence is CASSRGTGVTGANVLTF. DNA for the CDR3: TGTGCCAGTAGTAGAGGGACAGGGGTCACTGGGGCCAACGTCCTGACTTTC.

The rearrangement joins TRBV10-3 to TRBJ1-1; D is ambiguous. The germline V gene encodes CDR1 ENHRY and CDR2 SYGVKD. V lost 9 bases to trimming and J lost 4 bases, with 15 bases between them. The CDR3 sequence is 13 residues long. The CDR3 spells CAIQNGEVTEAFF. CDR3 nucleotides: TGTGCCATACAGAACGGGGAAGTCACTGAAGCTTTCTTT.

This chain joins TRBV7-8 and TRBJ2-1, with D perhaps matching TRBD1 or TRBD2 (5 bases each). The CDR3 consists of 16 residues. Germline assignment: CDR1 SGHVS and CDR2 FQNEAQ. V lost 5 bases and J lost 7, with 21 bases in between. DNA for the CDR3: TGTGCCAGCAGCACACAGGACTCCCCGGTTTCGAATGAGCAGTTCTTC. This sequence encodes CASSTQDSPVSNEQFF.

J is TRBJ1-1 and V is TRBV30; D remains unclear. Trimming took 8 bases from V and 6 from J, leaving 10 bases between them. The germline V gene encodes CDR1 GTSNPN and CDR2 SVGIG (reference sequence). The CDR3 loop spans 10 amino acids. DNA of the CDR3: TGTGCCCCCACACGACCTGAAGCTTTCTTT. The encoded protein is CAPTRPEAFF.

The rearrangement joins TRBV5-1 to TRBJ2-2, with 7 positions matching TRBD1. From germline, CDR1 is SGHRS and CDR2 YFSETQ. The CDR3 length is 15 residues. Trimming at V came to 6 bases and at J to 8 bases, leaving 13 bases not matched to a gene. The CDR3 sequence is CASTFLTGSKGELFF. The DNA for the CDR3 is TGCGCCAGCACTTTCTTGACAGGGTCGAAGGGGGAGCTGTTTTTT. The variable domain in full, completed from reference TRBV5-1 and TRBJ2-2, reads KAGVTQTPRYLIKTRGQQVTLSCSPISGHRSVSWYQQTPGQGLQFLFEYFSETQRNKGNFPGRFSGRQFSNSRSEMNVSTLELGDSALYLCASTFLTGSKGELFFGEGSRLTVL.

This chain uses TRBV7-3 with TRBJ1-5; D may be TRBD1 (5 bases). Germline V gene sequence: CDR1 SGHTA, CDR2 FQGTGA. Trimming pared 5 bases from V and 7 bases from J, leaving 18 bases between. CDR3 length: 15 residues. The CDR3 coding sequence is TGTGCCAGCAGCCCGACAGACAGCCAAAAGCAGCCCCAGCATTTT. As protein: CASSPTDSQKQPQHF.

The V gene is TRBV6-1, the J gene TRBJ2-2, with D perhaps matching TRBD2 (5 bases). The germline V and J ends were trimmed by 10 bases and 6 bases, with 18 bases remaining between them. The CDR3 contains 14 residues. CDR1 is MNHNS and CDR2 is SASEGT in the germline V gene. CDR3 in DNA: TGTGCCAACAGCGGAAGCCTAGGTTCCGGGGAGCTGTTTTTT. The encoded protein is CANSGSLGSGELFF.

CDR3 amino acids: CASSPVGQGQQPQHF. The CDR3 DNA is TGTGCCAGCTCACCCGTGGGACAGGGGCAGCAGCCCCAGCATTTT. The J gene is TRBJ1-5, the V gene TRBV18, with 10 bases matching TRBD1. Germline V CDR1 and CDR2: KGHSH, LQKENI. V was pared by 3 bases and J by 7 bases, with 6 bases of the junction left unmatched. The CDR3 contains 15 residues.

The CDR3 DNA reads TGTGCCAGCAGTGTTGACCGGGACGTCCCCTATGGCTACACCTTC. This encodes CASSVDRDVPYGYTF. The genes are TRBV27 and TRBJ1-2, with D possibly matching TRBD1 (5 bases). Trimming shortened V by 5 bases and J by 4 bases, and 17 bases separated the two germline ends. The CDR3 loop spans 15 amino acids. Per germline, CDR1 MNHEY and CDR2 SMNVEV (reference sequence).

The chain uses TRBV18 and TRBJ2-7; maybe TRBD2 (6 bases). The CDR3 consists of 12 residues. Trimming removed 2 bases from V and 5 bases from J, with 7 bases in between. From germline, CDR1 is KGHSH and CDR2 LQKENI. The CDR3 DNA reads TGTGCCAGCTCACCAGGAGGGGACGAGCAGTACTTC. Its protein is CASSPGGDEQYF.

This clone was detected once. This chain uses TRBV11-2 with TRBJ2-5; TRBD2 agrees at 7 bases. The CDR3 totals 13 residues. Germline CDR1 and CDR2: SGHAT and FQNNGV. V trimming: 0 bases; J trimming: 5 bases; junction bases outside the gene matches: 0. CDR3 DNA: TGTGCCAGCAGCTTAGAGCGGGGGGAGACCCAGTACTTC. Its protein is CASSLERGETQYF. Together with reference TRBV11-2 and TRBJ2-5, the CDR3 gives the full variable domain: EAGVAQSPRYKIIEKRQSVAFWCNPISGHATLYWYQQILGQGPKLLIQFQNNGVVDDSQLPKDRFSAERLKGVDSTLKIQPAKLEDSAVYLCASSLERGETQYFGPGTRLLVL.

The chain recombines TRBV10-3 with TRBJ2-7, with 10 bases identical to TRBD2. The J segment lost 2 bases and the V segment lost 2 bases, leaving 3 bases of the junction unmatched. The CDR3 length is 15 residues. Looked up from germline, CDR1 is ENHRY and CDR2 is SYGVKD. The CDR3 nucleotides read TGTGCCATCAGTGAGGGACTAGCGGAAACCTACGAGCAGTACTTC. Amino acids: CAISEGLAETYEQYF.

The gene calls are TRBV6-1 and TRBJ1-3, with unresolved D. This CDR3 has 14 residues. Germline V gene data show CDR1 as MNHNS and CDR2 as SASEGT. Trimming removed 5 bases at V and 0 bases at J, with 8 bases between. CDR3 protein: CASSSKSSGNTIYF. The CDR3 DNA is TGTGCCAGCAGTTCCAAAAGCTCTGGAAACACCATATATTTT.

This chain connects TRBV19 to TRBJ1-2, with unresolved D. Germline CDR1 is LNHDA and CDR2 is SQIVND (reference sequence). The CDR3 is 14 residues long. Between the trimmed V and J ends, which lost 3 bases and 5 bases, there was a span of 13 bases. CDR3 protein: CASSILAGSYGYTF. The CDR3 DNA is TGTGCCAGTAGTATTTTAGCGGGGTCTTATGGCTACACCTTC.

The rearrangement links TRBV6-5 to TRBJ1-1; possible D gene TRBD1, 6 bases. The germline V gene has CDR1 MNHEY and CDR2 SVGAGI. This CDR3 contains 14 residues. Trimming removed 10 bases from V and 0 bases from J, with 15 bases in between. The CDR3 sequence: CATKGQTLNTEAFF. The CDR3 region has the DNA TGTGCCACCAAAGGACAGACTTTGAACACTGAAGCTTTCTTT.

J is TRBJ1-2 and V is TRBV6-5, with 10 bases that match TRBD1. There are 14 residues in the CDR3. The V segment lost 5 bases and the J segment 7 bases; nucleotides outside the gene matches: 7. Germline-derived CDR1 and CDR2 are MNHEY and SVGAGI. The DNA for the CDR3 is TGTGCCAGCAGTATGCCGGGACAGGGGTTTGGCTACACCTTC. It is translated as CASSMPGQGFGYTF.

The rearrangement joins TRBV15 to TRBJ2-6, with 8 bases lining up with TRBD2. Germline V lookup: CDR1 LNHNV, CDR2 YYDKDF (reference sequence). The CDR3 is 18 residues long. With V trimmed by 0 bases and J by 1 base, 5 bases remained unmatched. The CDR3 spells CATSRDSGLVSGANVLTF. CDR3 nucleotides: TGTGCCACCAGCAGAGACTCGGGACTAGTATCTGGGGCCAACGTCCTGACTTTC. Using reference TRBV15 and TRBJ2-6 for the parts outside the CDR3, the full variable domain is DAMVIQNPRYQVTQFGKPVTLSCSQTLNHNVMYWYQQKSSQAPKLLFHYYDKDFNNEADTPDNFQSRRPNTSFCFLDIRSPGLGDTAMYLCATSRDSGLVSGANVLTFGAGSRLTVL.

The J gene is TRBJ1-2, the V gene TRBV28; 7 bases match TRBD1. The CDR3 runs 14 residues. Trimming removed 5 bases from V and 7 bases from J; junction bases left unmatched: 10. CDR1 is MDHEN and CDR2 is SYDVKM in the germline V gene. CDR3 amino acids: CASSAQGERGGYTF. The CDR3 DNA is TGTGCCAGCAGTGCTCAGGGGGAGCGAGGTGGCTACACCTTC.

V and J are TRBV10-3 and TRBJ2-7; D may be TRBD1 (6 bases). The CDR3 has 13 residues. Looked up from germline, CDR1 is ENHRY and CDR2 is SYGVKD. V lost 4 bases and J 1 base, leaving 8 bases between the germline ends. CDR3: CAISGTVSYEQYF. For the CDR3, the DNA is TGTGCCATCAGTGGGACAGTTTCCTACGAGCAGTACTTC.

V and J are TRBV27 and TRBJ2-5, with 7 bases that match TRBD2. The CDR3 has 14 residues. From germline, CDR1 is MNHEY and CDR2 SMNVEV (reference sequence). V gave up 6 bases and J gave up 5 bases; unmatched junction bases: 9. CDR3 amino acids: CASRKWGGGETQYF. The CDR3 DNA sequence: TGTGCCAGCAGGAAGTGGGGGGGAGGGGAGACCCAGTACTTC.

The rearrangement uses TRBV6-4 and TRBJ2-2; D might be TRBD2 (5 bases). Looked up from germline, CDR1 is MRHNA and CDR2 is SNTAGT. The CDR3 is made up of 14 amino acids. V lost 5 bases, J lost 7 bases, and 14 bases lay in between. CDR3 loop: CASSRLFGVGELFF. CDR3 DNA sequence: TGTGCCAGCAGTCGCCTCTTCGGGGTCGGGGAGCTGTTTTTT.

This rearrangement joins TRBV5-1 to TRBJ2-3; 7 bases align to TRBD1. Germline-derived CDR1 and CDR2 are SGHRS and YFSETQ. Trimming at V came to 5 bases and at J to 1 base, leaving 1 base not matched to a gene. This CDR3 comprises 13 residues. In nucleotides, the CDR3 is TGCGCCAGCAGTGGACAGGGCACAGATACGCAGTATTTT. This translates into CASSGQGTDTQYF.

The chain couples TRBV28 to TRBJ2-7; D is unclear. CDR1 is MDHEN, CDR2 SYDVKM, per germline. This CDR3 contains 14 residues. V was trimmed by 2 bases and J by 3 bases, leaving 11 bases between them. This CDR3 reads CASSLSRFDYEQYF. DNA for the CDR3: TGTGCCAGCAGTTTAAGTCGTTTCGACTACGAGCAGTACTTC.

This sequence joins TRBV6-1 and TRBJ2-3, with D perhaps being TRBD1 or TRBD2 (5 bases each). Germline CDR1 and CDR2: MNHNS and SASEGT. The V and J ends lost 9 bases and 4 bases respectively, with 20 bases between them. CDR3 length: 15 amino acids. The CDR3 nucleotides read TGTGCCAGTCAGGCTAGCAGGGTCATTGCAGATACGCAGTATTTT. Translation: CASQASRVIADTQYF.